The 26 T cell receptor beta chains in this list originate from one sample, sequenced in a study of Ad26.COV2.S vaccination and SARS-CoV-2 variants. Described treatment: about 20 received Ad26.COV2.S at low or high dose, single or two shots; a few received placebo; per-sample allocation not given. At day 63 after the first vaccine or placebo injection, samples were drawn. Produced via immunoSEQ multiplex PCR; TCRdb's table is partial and in-frame only. This table holds under 400,000 clones, around 86% found once. Sequences were derived from peripheral blood, sampled in a trial of Ad26.COV2.S vaccine versus placebo. The receptors come from a person aged 18-60 years who received the Ad26.COV2.S COVID-19 vaccine or a placebo.

About this clone: Different DNA sequences within this sample yield the same CDR3. This rearrangement joins TRBV24-1 to TRBJ2-2, with 8 positions matching TRBD1. The germline CDR1 and CDR2 sequences are KGHDR and SFDVKD. The CDR3 contains 15 residues. V lost 4 bases to trimming and J lost 1 base; unmatched junction nucleotides: 1. CDR3 loop: CATSEGTGNTGELFF. The CDR3 coding sequence is TGTGCCACCAGTGAGGGGACAGGGAACACCGGGGAGCTGTTTTTT.

V is TRBV6-6 and J is TRBJ1-4, with a tentative D call TRBD1 (6 bases). V lost 0 bases and J lost 7, with 15 bases in between. Germline V gene lookup returns CDR1 MNHNY and CDR2 SVGAGI (reference sequence). The CDR3 runs 16 residues. The CDR3 here is CASSYSYRRTVEKLFF. CDR3 bases: TGTGCCAGCAGTTACTCGTATCGCAGGACAGTTGAAAAACTGTTTTTT.

The chain joins TRBV4-3 to TRBJ2-7, with D perhaps matching TRBD2 (7 bases). With 0 bases removed from V and 6 bases from J, the gap between germline ends came to 15 bases. The CDR3 totals 15 residues. From germline, CDR1 is LGHNA and CDR2 YSLEER. CDR3 sequence reads: CASSQDRGGLSEQYF. The CDR3 nucleotides read TGCGCCAGCAGCCAAGATAGGGGGGGGTTAAGCGAGCAGTACTTC.

This chain joins TRBV9 and TRBJ2-7, with TRBD2 matching over 12 bases. The CDR3 totals 14 residues. Germline V gene sequence: CDR1 SGDLS, CDR2 YYNGEE. V dropped 6 bases and J dropped 5; count of bases not matched to a gene: 6. The CDR3 loop reads CASIGLAGLHEQYF. As DNA, the CDR3 is TGTGCCAGCATCGGACTAGCGGGGCTGCACGAGCAGTACTTC.

The rearrangement links TRBV18 to TRBJ1-4; 7 nucleotides agree with TRBD1. CDR3 length equals 15 residues. V was clipped by 3 bases and J by 6 bases; unmatched bases: 7. Germline V gives CDR1 KGHSH, CDR2 LQKENI. Here the CDR3 reads CASSPSIDRDEKLFF. The DNA of the CDR3 is TGTGCCAGCTCACCCTCCATTGACAGGGATGAAAAACTGTTTTTT. Full variable domain (rest looked up from reference TRBV18 and TRBJ1-4): NAGVMQNPRHLVRRRGQEARLRCSPMKGHSHVYWYRQLPEEGLKFMVYLQKENIIDESGMPKERFSAEFPKEGPSILRIQQVVRGDSAAYFCASSPSIDRDEKLFFGSGTQLSVL.

This sequence joins TRBV19 and TRBJ2-3, with 15 bases matching TRBD2. V was clipped by 5 bases and J by 7 bases; unmatched bases: 7. The length of the CDR3 is 16 residues. The germline V gene encodes CDR1 LNHDA and CDR2 SQIVND (reference sequence). The CDR3, as DNA: TGTGCCAGTAGTCCTCGGACTAGCGGGAGGGGAAATACGCAGTATTTT. Translating it yields CASSPRTSGRGNTQYF. The entire variable domain, with the rest obtained from reference TRBV19 and TRBJ2-3, is as follows: DGGITQSPKYLFRKEGQNVTLSCEQNLNHDAMYWYRQDPGQGLRLIYYSQIVNDFQKGDIAEGYSVSREKKESFPLTVTSAQKNPTAFYLCASSPRTSGRGNTQYFGPGTRLTVL.

CDR3 in amino acids: CASSAGQPNTEAFF. The CDR3 nucleotides are TGTGCCAGCAGCGCCGGACAGCCGAACACTGAAGCTTTCTTT. The J gene is TRBJ1-1, the V gene TRBV9, with D tentatively TRBD1 (6 bases). V was cut by 3 bases and J by 1 base, with 10 bases left in between. The CDR3 covers 14 residues. Germline V gene data show CDR1 as SGDLS and CDR2 as YYNGEE.

The chain is built from TRBV3-1 (or the pseudogene TRBV3-2) and TRBJ2-5; D is perhaps TRBD1 (5 bases). Germline values: CDR1 LGHDT, CDR2 YNNKEL (reference sequence). This CDR3 has 14 amino acids. Trimming shortened V by 2 bases and J by 2 bases, and 9 bases separated the two germline ends. The CDR3 DNA is TGTGCCAGCAGCCAACGACGACAGCAAGAGACCCAGTACTTC. As protein: CASSQRRQQETQYF.

This chain connects TRBV28 to TRBJ1-4; possibly TRBD1 for D (6 bases). With 8 bases removed from V and 8 bases from J, the gap between germline ends came to 9 bases. The CDR3 totals 11 residues. Germline CDR1 and CDR2: MDHEN and SYDVKM. CDR3 DNA: TGTGCCAGCCAGGGGAGAGAAAAACTGTTTTTT. It codes for CASQGREKLFF. Full variable domain (rest looked up from reference TRBV28 and TRBJ1-4): DVKVTQSSRYLVKRTGEKVFLECVQDMDHENMFWYRQDPGLGLRLIYFSYDVKMKEKGDIPEGYSVSREKKERFSLILESASTNQTSMYLCASQGREKLFFGSGTQLSVL.

V is TRBV20-1 and J is TRBJ2-5, with a possible D match to TRBD1 (5 bases). Germline loops: CDR1 DFQATT, CDR2 SNEGSKA (reference sequence). V lost 3 bases and J 9 bases, leaving 11 bases between the germline ends. CDR3 size: 11 residues. The CDR3 is CSARTVGSQYF. Written as DNA, the CDR3 is TGCAGTGCTAGGACAGTAGGATCCCAGTACTTC.

The chain uses TRBV6-5 and TRBJ1-1, with TRBD1 as a possible D gene (6 bases). The V and J ends lost 11 bases and 1 base respectively, with 17 bases between them. Germline V gene sequence: CDR1 MNHEY, CDR2 SVGAGI. The CDR3 totals 14 residues. CDR3 DNA: TGTGCCCTGACTACAGGGTCCACGAACACTGAAGCTTTCTTT. Protein product: CALTTGSTNTEAFF.

The genes are TRBV7-9 and TRBJ1-1, with D hard to call. With 5 bases removed from V and 4 bases from J, the gap between germline ends came to 14 bases. The V gene's germline CDR1 is SEHNR and CDR2 FQNEAQ (reference sequence). The CDR3 is 14 residues long. In DNA form, the CDR3 reads TGTGCCAGCAGCAGCCCCGGATGGGGCACTGAAGCTTTCTTT. Its protein is CASSSPGWGTEAFF.

The genes are TRBV6-5 and TRBJ2-5; D may correspond to TRBD1 or TRBD2 (7 bases each). CDR1 is MNHEY, CDR2 SVGAGI, per germline. The CDR3 consists of 13 residues. Trimming shortened V by 11 bases and J by 3 bases, and 16 bases separated the two germline ends. The CDR3 is CAGHRGGEETQYF. CDR3 nucleotide sequence: TGTGCCGGCCACAGGGGAGGGGAAGAGACCCAGTACTTC.

This clone has just one count. The chain employs TRBV6-5 and TRBJ1-3, with 7 bases matching TRBD1. The CDR3 contains 15 residues. Germline V lookup: CDR1 MNHEY, CDR2 SVGAGI. V lost 6 bases and J lost 0; bases outside the gene matches: 5. The CDR3 region is CASRDRWASGNTIYF. CDR3 bases: TGTGCCAGCAGGGACAGGTGGGCCTCTGGAAACACCATATATTTT.

The chain joins TRBV5-6 to TRBJ2-1; D gene uncertain. V dropped 0 bases and J dropped 5 bases, with 9 bases sitting between them. Germline V gene lookup returns CDR1 SGHDT and CDR2 YYEEEE. The CDR3 extends over 14 amino acids. CDR3 nucleotide sequence: TGTGCCAGCAGCTTGGCCCGACGGAACAATGAGCAGTTCTTC. Protein: CASSLARRNNEQFF. The full variable domain, rest sourced from reference TRBV5-6 and TRBJ2-1, is DAGVTQSPTHLIKTRGQQVTLRCSPKSGHDTVSWYQQALGQGPQFIFQYYEEEERQRGNFPDRFSGHQFPNYSSELNVNALLLGDSALYLCASSLARRNNEQFFGPGTRLTVL.

This rearrangement joins TRBV4-1 to TRBJ2-3; 9 bases map to TRBD2. The J segment lost 2 bases and the V segment lost 0 bases, leaving 6 bases of the junction unmatched. The germline CDR1 and CDR2 sequences are MGHRA and YSYEKL. The CDR3 loop spans 17 amino acids. This chain's CDR3 is CASSQDPLAGTTDTQYF. The CDR3 DNA reads TGCGCCAGCAGCCAAGACCCCCTAGCGGGGACCACAGATACGCAGTATTTT.

This clone appeared a single time. V and J are TRBV6-5 and TRBJ1-1; possibly TRBD1 for D (6 bases). The CDR3 spans 16 residues. V was clipped by 0 bases and J by 4 bases, with 15 bases between them. The germline CDR1 and CDR2 sequences are MNHEY and SVGAGI. The CDR3 sequence is CASSYSTPDRPTEAFF. The CDR3 nucleotides read TGTGCCAGCAGTTACTCGACCCCCGACAGGCCCACTGAAGCTTTCTTT.

This clone turned up a few times. The rearrangement links TRBV11-2 to TRBJ2-1, with D unresolved. The CDR3 extends over 15 amino acids. The V and J ends lost 4 bases and 8 bases respectively, with 18 bases between them. Germline lookup yields CDR1 SGHAT and CDR2 FQNNGV. CDR3 sequence reads: CASSSSYLVVHEQFF. The CDR3 DNA follows: TGTGCCAGCAGCTCTTCCTACCTAGTTGTCCATGAGCAGTTCTTC. Based on the CDR3 plus reference TRBV11-2 and TRBJ2-1, the full variable domain is EAGVAQSPRYKIIEKRQSVAFWCNPISGHATLYWYQQILGQGPKLLIQFQNNGVVDDSQLPKDRFSAERLKGVDSTLKIQPAKLEDSAVYLCASSSSYLVVHEQFFGPGTRLTVL.

The chain couples TRBV4-2 to TRBJ1-5, with a tentative D call TRBD1 (5 bases). Trimming took off 1 base at V and 4 bases at J, with 14 bases between the two ends. The CDR3 is 16 residues long. Germline assignment: CDR1 LGHNA and CDR2 YNFKEQ. CDR3 sequence (DNA): TGTGCCAGCAGCCAAGGGGCGAAAGGGGCTAATCAGCCCCAGCATTTT. Translation: CASSQGAKGANQPQHF.

The V call is TRBV5-1, the J call TRBJ2-1; D not resolved. The CDR3 length is 14 residues. Trimming stripped 2 bases from V and 0 bases from J, with 6 bases between. Germline V gene data show CDR1 as SGHRS and CDR2 as YFSETQ. The CDR3 nucleotides are TGCGCCAGCAGCTTTGGTGACTCCTACAATGAGCAGTTCTTC. This encodes CASSFGDSYNEQFF.

The chain joins TRBV10-3 to TRBJ2-7; D not resolved. Looked up from germline, CDR1 is ENHRY and CDR2 is SYGVKD. The CDR3 sequence is 14 residues long. V dropped 0 bases and J dropped 1 base, with 7 bases sitting between them. The CDR3 sequence: CAISESGISYEQYF. CDR3 sequence (DNA): TGTGCCATCAGTGAGTCGGGGATTTCCTACGAGCAGTACTTC.

The V and J genes are TRBV9 and TRBJ2-7; unclear D gene. The germline V gene has CDR1 SGDLS and CDR2 YYNGEE. The V end was cut by 3 bases, the J end by 3 bases, with 16 bases between. The CDR3 covers 15 residues. This CDR3 is CASSETWEVSYEQYF. DNA for the CDR3: TGTGCCAGCAGCGAGACGTGGGAAGTGAGCTACGAGCAGTACTTC. The full variable domain, with the rest looked up from reference TRBV9 and TRBJ2-7, is DSGVTQTPKHLITATGQRVTLRCSPRSGDLSVYWYQQSLDQGLQFLIQYYNGEERAKGNILERFSAQQFPDLHSELNLSSLELGDSALYFCASSETWEVSYEQYFGPGTRLTVT.

The chain couples TRBV7-9 to TRBJ2-5; D not certain. Germline-derived CDR1 and CDR2 are SEHNR and FQNEAQ (reference sequence). The CDR3 is 15 amino acids. Trimming stripped 5 bases from V and 4 bases from J, with 17 bases between. The CDR3 loop is CASSPTSESGETQYF. The CDR3 DNA reads as TGTGCCAGCAGCCCTACATCGGAATCGGGAGAGACCCAGTACTTC.

The rearrangement uses TRBV19 and TRBJ1-2; 8 bases agree with TRBD1. In germline, CDR1 is LNHDA, CDR2 SQIVND (reference sequence). The J segment lost 4 bases and the V segment lost 3 bases, leaving 16 bases of the junction unmatched. The CDR3 has 18 residues. The CDR3 DNA reads TGTGCCAGTAGTATTCTCCGGGACAGGCCGCCCCTTCCCTATGGCTACACCTTC. It codes for CASSILRDRPPLPYGYTF. The full variable domain, with the rest looked up from reference TRBV19 and TRBJ1-2, is DGGITQSPKYLFRKEGQNVTLSCEQNLNHDAMYWYRQDPGQGLRLIYYSQIVNDFQKGDIAEGYSVSREKKESFPLTVTSAQKNPTAFYLCASSILRDRPPLPYGYTFGSGTRLTVV.

The gene calls are TRBV19 and TRBJ1-2; D may be TRBD1 (6 bases). V lost 7 bases and J 8 bases, leaving 11 bases between the germline ends. CDR3 length equals 11 residues. The germline V gene encodes CDR1 LNHDA and CDR2 SQIVND (reference sequence). Here the CDR3 reads CASMGGGGYTF. As DNA, the CDR3 is TGTGCCAGTATGGGCGGGGGCGGCTACACCTTC.

V usage is TRBV14 and J usage is TRBJ2-7; tentative D call: TRBD1 (5 bases). The CDR3 sequence is 12 residues long. Germline CDR1 SGHDN, CDR2 FVKESK. Trimming removed 4 bases at V and 3 bases at J, with 7 bases between. CDR3 nucleotides: TGTGCCAGCAGCCTTCAGGGCTACGAGCAGTACTTC. Translation: CASSLQGYEQYF.